Presented here are 18 T cell receptor beta chains from one specimen sequenced in a study of OX40 agonist ivuxolimab in advanced cancers. Profiled with immunoSEQ multiplex PCR; TCRdb holds only in-frame clones, not every one. Of approximately 100,000 clones in the sample, around nine tenths were seen once. Material: CD4+ or CD8+ T cells sorted from blood, obtained in a trial of the OX40 agonist ivuxolimab. Every receptor here comes from an adult with an advanced solid tumor such as melanoma, head and neck, liver or kidney cancer.

This clone appeared once. The V and J genes are TRBV19 and TRBJ1-1, with 10 positions matching TRBD1. CDR3 length: 14 residues. With V trimmed by 4 bases and J by 7 bases, 6 bases remained unmatched. The V gene's germline CDR1 is LNHDA and CDR2 SQIVND (reference sequence). CDR3 amino acids: CASSRRQGANEAFF. The CDR3 DNA is TGTGCCAGTAGTAGGAGACAGGGGGCAAATGAAGCTTTCTTT.

The J gene is TRBJ2-1, the V gene TRBV7-9; D is unresolved. From germline, CDR1 is SEHNR and CDR2 FQNEAQ (reference sequence). This CDR3 has 12 residues. V lost 3 bases to trimming and J lost 10 bases, with 10 bases between them. CDR3: CASSFGGGEQFF. CDR3 coding DNA: TGTGCCAGCAGCTTCGGTGGTGGCGAGCAGTTCTTC.

The chain employs TRBV9 and TRBJ2-5; 8 nucleotides align to TRBD2. Germline V gene data show CDR1 as SGDLS and CDR2 as YYNGEE. V gave up 4 bases and J gave up 9 bases; unmatched junction bases: 8. The CDR3 has 13 amino acids. CDR3 loop: CASSPQRELPQYF. The CDR3 coding sequence is TGTGCCAGCAGCCCCCAGCGGGAGTTACCCCAGTACTTC.

The rearrangement joins TRBV18 to TRBJ1-1, with 8 nucleotides matching TRBD1. This CDR3 spans 13 amino acids. Germline lookup yields CDR1 KGHSH and CDR2 LQKENI. The junction had 2 bases not matched to a gene; V was cut back by 4 bases and J by 4 bases. CDR3 nucleotides: TGTGCCAGCTCACAACAGGGGGGCACTGAAGCTTTCTTT. Protein product: CASSQQGGTEAFF.

This chain joins TRBV5-6 and TRBJ1-1; D unresolved. This CDR3 has 12 residues. Germline V lookup: CDR1 SGHDT, CDR2 YYEEEE. The V gene lost 4 bases and the J gene lost 11 bases, with 15 bases spanning the gap. The CDR3 nucleotides read TGTGCCAGCAGCAGAGTAGGCCTCGGGGCTTTCTTT. Translation: CASSRVGLGAFF.

This clone was detected only a few times. This chain uses TRBV7-9 with TRBJ2-5; D uncertain. V lost 1 base, J lost 2 bases, and 5 bases lay in between. Germline assignment: CDR1 SEHNR and CDR2 FQNEAQ (reference sequence). This CDR3 contains 13 residues. CDR3 in amino acids: CASSLDTQETQYF. DNA of the CDR3: TGTGCCAGCAGCTTAGACACGCAAGAGACCCAGTACTTC.

The V and J genes are TRBV28 and TRBJ1-2, with 9 bases aligning to TRBD1. The germline V gene encodes CDR1 MDHEN and CDR2 SYDVKM. The junction had 5 bases not matched to a gene; V was cut back by 8 bases and J by 7 bases. This CDR3 has 12 amino acids. The CDR3: CASRTGEFGYTF. CDR3 DNA: TGTGCCAGCCGGACAGGGGAATTTGGCTACACCTTC.

This clone was counted between two and nine times. V is TRBV6-4 and J is TRBJ1-1; D is undetermined. CDR1 and CDR2 from the germline V gene are MRHNA and SNTAGT. CDR3 size: 14 residues. The ends were cut back, 6 bases at V and 5 bases at J, with 16 bases in the middle. CDR3 region: CASSPEAGRTEAFF. CDR3 nucleotides: TGTGCCAGCAGCCCTGAGGCGGGCAGGACTGAAGCTTTCTTT.

V usage is TRBV19 and J usage is TRBJ2-7; 7 bases match TRBD1. Germline CDR1 reads LNHDA; CDR2 reads SQIVND (reference sequence). The junction had 5 bases not matched to a gene; V was cut back by 6 bases and J by 0 bases. There are 14 residues in the CDR3. DNA for the CDR3: TGTGCCAGTAGGGACCGACAGGGCTCCTACGAGCAGTACTTC. The encoded protein is CASRDRQGSYEQYF.

V gene TRBV4-1 combines with J gene TRBJ2-3; 7 bases map to TRBD1. The V gene's germline CDR1 is MGHRA and CDR2 YSYEKL. CDR3 length equals 15 residues. Trimming cost V 3 bases and J 0 bases; bases outside gene matches: 3. The CDR3 nucleotides are TGCGCCAGCAGCCATGGGACAGTCAGCACAGATACGCAGTATTTT. Its translation: CASSHGTVSTDTQYF.

The chain recombines TRBV6-1 with TRBJ2-5, with 8 bases fitting TRBD1. Losses at the gene ends were 6 bases for V and 7 bases for J; bases not matched to a gene: 13. Germline-derived CDR1 and CDR2 are MNHNS and SASEGT. This CDR3 region has 15 residues. Here the CDR3 DNA reads TGTGCCAGCAGCCTGCCTCCGGACAGGGCCGGGACCCAGTACTTC. This encodes CASSLPPDRAGTQYF.

J is TRBJ2-7 and V is TRBV27; TRBD2 aligns across 7 bases. The CDR3 is made up of 15 amino acids. From germline, CDR1 is MNHEY and CDR2 SMNVEV (reference sequence). J lost 0 bases, V lost 4 bases, and 6 bases had no gene match. The CDR3 sequence: CASSSWGLSSYEQYF. The CDR3 DNA is TGTGCCAGCAGTTCATGGGGACTAAGCTCCTACGAGCAGTACTTC.

The chain is built from TRBV5-1 and TRBJ2-1; 7 bases match TRBD1. The CDR3 extends over 16 amino acids. Germline CDR1 SGHRS, CDR2 YFSETQ. J was trimmed by 0 bases and V by 4 bases; bases with no gene match: 7. The CDR3 DNA sequence: TGCGCCAGCAGCACTCGGCAGGGGGTCTCCTACAATGAGCAGTTCTTC. Residues: CASSTRQGVSYNEQFF.

The chain is built from TRBV9 and TRBJ2-7; 9 positions agree with TRBD2. CDR3 size: 15 residues. From germline, CDR1 is SGDLS and CDR2 YYNGEE. J gave up 4 bases and V 3 bases, and 8 bases lay outside the gene matches. This chain's CDR3 is CASSALSSGAYEQYF. CDR3 in DNA: TGTGCCAGCAGCGCCCTCTCTAGCGGGGCGTACGAGCAGTACTTC. Based on the CDR3 plus reference TRBV9 and TRBJ2-7, the full variable domain is DSGVTQTPKHLITATGQRVTLRCSPRSGDLSVYWYQQSLDQGLQFLIQYYNGEERAKGNILERFSAQQFPDLHSELNLSSLELGDSALYFCASSALSSGAYEQYFGPGTRLTVT.

The V and J genes are TRBV7-2 and TRBJ2-7, with 7 bases that match TRBD2. This CDR3 region has 15 residues. J lost 2 bases, V lost 1 base, and 5 bases had no gene match. Germline values: CDR1 SGHTA, CDR2 FQGNSA. The CDR3 region is CASSLGTSATYEQYF. CDR3 nucleotides: TGTGCCAGCAGCTTAGGTACTAGCGCAACCTACGAGCAGTACTTC.

The CDR3 DNA is TGCACCAGCAGCCAACGCGTCAGTAGCTCCTACAATGAGCAGTTCTTC. Translating it yields CTSSQRVSSSYNEQFF. The rearrangement joins TRBV1 to TRBJ2-1. TRBV1 is shown as a pseudogene. The CDR3 spans 16 residues.

The chain combines TRBV7-9 with TRBJ2-3; D unresolved. The CDR3 loop spans 16 amino acids. Trimming stripped 3 bases from V and 7 bases from J, with 20 bases between. The germline V gene has CDR1 SEHNR and CDR2 FQNEAQ (reference sequence). DNA of the CDR3: TGTGCCAGCAGCTTCGTAATTGCTGGGCGCCCCCATACGCAGTATTTT. As protein: CASSFVIAGRPHTQYF.

The chain recombines TRBV18 with TRBJ2-5; 8 nucleotides align to TRBD1. J was trimmed by 5 bases and V by 6 bases; bases with no gene match: 8. There are 14 residues in the CDR3. The germline CDR1 and CDR2 sequences are KGHSH and LQKENI. The CDR3 spells CASSPGQGIETQYF. The CDR3 DNA sequence: TGTGCCAGCTCTCCTGGACAGGGAATTGAGACCCAGTACTTC.